One and the same sample provided the 5 T cell receptor beta chains below, sequenced in a study of response to subunit inactivated influenza vaccine. One entry per CDR3 protein results from TCRdb running MiXCR on the RT-PCR reads. The sample includes hundreds of thousands of distinct CDR3 sequences, approximately 12% of them seen just once. Sequences were derived from non-naive T cells sorted from PBMCs, sampled 14 days before vaccination. The receptors were gathered from a man aged 50 or older who received an inactivated influenza vaccine.

This clonotype showed up many times. J is TRBJ2-1 and V is TRBV28; 7 nucleotides align to TRBD2. The CDR3 is made up of 15 amino acids. Germline V gene lookup returns CDR1 MDHEN and CDR2 SYDVKM. V was pared by 4 bases and J by 6 bases, with 9 bases of the junction left unmatched. The CDR3 DNA is TGTGCCAGCAGTTCTAGCGGTTCCGGGGTCAATGAGCAGTTCTTC. Translated: CASSSSGSGVNEQFF.

V gene TRBV3-1 combines with J gene TRBJ2-3; D is ambiguous. Germline assignment: CDR1 LGHDT and CDR2 YNNKEL (reference sequence). Trimming removed 2 bases at V and 0 bases at J, with 6 bases between. CDR3 size: 14 residues. CDR3: CASSQTTSTDTQYF. CDR3 nucleotide sequence: TGTGCCAGCAGCCAAACAACTAGCACAGATACGCAGTATTTT.

This clonotype showed up just a few times. The chain links TRBV4-3 to TRBJ1-1, with D possibly being TRBD1 (5 bases). Germline values: CDR1 LGHNA, CDR2 YSLEER. This CDR3 has 16 residues. V gave up 4 bases and J gave up 3 bases, with 18 bases separating them. The CDR3 here is CASSPNSGGRDTEAFF. In DNA form, the CDR3 reads TGCGCCAGCAGCCCCAACAGCGGGGGAAGGGACACTGAAGCTTTCTTT.

The V call is TRBV5-1, the J call TRBJ2-4; D is possibly TRBD1 (6 bases). CDR1 and CDR2 (germline): SGHRS, YFSETQ. V was trimmed by 4 bases and J by 0 bases, leaving 14 bases between them. The CDR3 contains 16 residues. This CDR3 is CASSLGTLLAKNIQYF. As DNA, the CDR3 is TGCGCCAGCAGCCTAGGGACACTCCTAGCCAAAAACATTCAGTACTTC.

This clonotype has more than one count but fewer than ten. The chain employs TRBV15 and TRBJ2-6; D is unclear. V shed 1 base and J shed 10 bases, with 8 bases lying between them. The germline V gene encodes CDR1 LNHNV and CDR2 YYDKDF (reference sequence). The CDR3 extends over 13 amino acids. In DNA, the CDR3 is TGTGCCACCAGCAGAGCCAATCAGAACGTCCTGACTTTC. Protein sequence: CATSRANQNVLTF.